In its sample, the clone carrying this T cell receptor (beta chain) was seen a few times. What it recognizes is unknown. TCRdb redid the calling of the RT-PCR reads with MiXCR, one entry per CDR3 protein. The sample holds approximately 500,000 distinct CDR3 sequences, less than 15% seen once. The data derive from a study of response to subunit inactivated influenza vaccine. Findings and caveats of the study: Authors suggested that a seasonal influenza vaccination recruits few new T cells each time.

This CDR3 is built from 14 residues. J gave up 1 base and V 7 bases, and 8 bases lay outside the gene matches. Per germline, CDR1 SQVTM and CDR2 ANQGSEA. J is TRBJ2-3 and V is TRBV29-1, with 7 bases identical to TRBD1. The starting material was PBMCs from blood, obtained 11 to 12 days after vaccination. The sequence was collected from a man in his forties or fifties who received an inactivated influenza vaccine. CDR3 coding DNA: TGCAGCGCCAGCGACAGGGCCGGCACAGATACGCAGTATTTT. It is translated as CSASDRAGTDTQYF.